The T cell receptor beta chain under discussion was sequenced for a study of T cells expressing NK-cell markers. The overall study: From sorted CD3+CD56+NKG2C+, CD3+CD56+NKG2C- and CD3+CD56-NKG2C+ T cells came the TCR beta repertoires.

Regarding this clonotype: Its cognate antigen is unknown.

The germline V gene has CDR1 SGHAT and CDR2 FQNNGV. The CDR3 covers 14 residues. Study-wide points: The study found dominant NKG2C+ clonotypes at roughly 1.0-8% of CD8+ T cells in about six donors. Certain NKG2C+ T cell clones were expanded, and their HCMV specificity remained unclear.

TCR beta cDNA was generated via 5'RACE template switching incorporating UMIs. For each CDR3 protein, TCRdb gives one entry from its re-call of the 5' RACE reads, without DNA. This table lists some 280,000 distinct CDR3 sequences. V gene TRBV11-2 combines with J gene TRBJ2-3; the D call from TCRdb, TRBD1, cannot be confirmed without DNA. The clonotype originates from a man younger than 35 in good health. Input material: blood T cells: a sorted CD56 or NKG2C T cell subset, CD4+ or CD8+ T cells, or bulk PBMC T cells (not recorded which). CDR3 protein: CASSPTTPGATQYF.